These 10 T cell receptor beta chains share one sample of origin, sequenced in a study of T cell clonality in common variable immunodeficiency. Measured with immunoSEQ multiplex PCR; TCRdb has only the in-frame clones, and not every one. The sample holds tens of thousands of clones, and no clone turns up only once. What was sequenced was peripheral blood mononuclear cells. These receptors were obtained from a person between 18 and 75 years old in good health.

The sample holds many counts of this clone. The read stops 3 residues short of the end of the CDR3; the missing end is completed from the germline J gene. The chain joins TRBV7-3 to TRBJ2-3; 8 positions match TRBD2. Per the germline V gene, CDR1 is SGHTA and CDR2 is FQGTGA. This CDR3 is 15 amino acids long. The V gene end was trimmed by 2 bases and the J gene end by 6 bases; junction bases not matched to a gene: 7. The CDR3 DNA, read in part, is TGTGCCAGCAGCTTAGACGGGGGGGCGGACGATACG. Translating it yields CASSLDGGADDT. The entire CDR3 is CASSLDGGADDTQYF.

This clone was recorded at least ten times. From the germline J gene comes the end of the CDR3, since the read stops 3 residues before it. The chain joins TRBV5-1 to TRBJ1-4; 7 positions agree with TRBD1. V gave up 3 bases and J gave up 8 bases; unmatched junction bases: 10. Looked up from germline, CDR1 is SGHRS and CDR2 is YFSETQ. The length of the CDR3 is 15 residues. The CDR3 spells CASSSSGRGGEKLFF. The sequenced CDR3 bases are TGCGCCAGCAGCTCATCAGGCCGAGGGGGCGAAAAA.

This clone was recorded many times. The read is 3 residues too short to cover the CDR3 end, so that end is filled in from the germline J gene. The chain is built from TRBV29-1 and TRBJ1-2, with TRBD1 matching 7 bases. Germline V gene sequence: CDR1 SQVTM, CDR2 ANQGSEA. V was clipped by 6 bases and J by 6 bases; unmatched bases: 4. This CDR3 contains 11 residues. The CDR3: CSVRQGNGYTF. The CDR3 bases that were read are TGCAGCGTCCGACAGGGAAATGGC.

Many counts were recorded for this clone. The CDR3 end lies 3 residues beyond the end of the read and is filled in from the germline J gene. The chain combines TRBV19 with TRBJ2-7, with no clear D. V lost 3 bases, J lost 0 bases, and 6 bases lay in between. Germline assignment: CDR1 LNHDA and CDR2 SQIVND (reference sequence). The CDR3 is made up of 13 amino acids. The part of the CDR3 DNA that was read is TGTGCCAGTAGTATGACTGCCTCCTACGAG. It encodes CASSMTASYE. The CDR3, in full, reads CASSMTASYEQYF.

This clone was seen repeatedly, ten times or more. Read data end 3 residues before the CDR3 end; the end is taken from the germline J gene. The rearrangement joins TRBV11-2 to TRBJ2-7; 8 bases are shared with TRBD2. The CDR3 loop spans 15 amino acids. Trimming cost V 8 bases and J 5 bases; bases outside gene matches: 14. The germline V gene has CDR1 SGHAT and CDR2 FQNNGV. The covered CDR3 bases are TGTGCCAGCCTCCCCGGCGGGACTAGAAACCACGAG. This codes for CASLPGGTRNHE. The full-length CDR3 reads as CASLPGGTRNHEQYF.

The sample holds many counts of this clone. Read data end 3 residues before the CDR3 end; the end is taken from the germline J gene. V gene TRBV20-1 combines with J gene TRBJ1-2; 8 positions match TRBD1. Germline V gene lookup returns CDR1 DFQATT and CDR2 SNEGSKA (reference sequence). Trimming at V came to 3 bases and at J to 6 bases, leaving 3 bases not matched to a gene. The CDR3 sequence is 12 residues long. CDR3 protein: CSARKDRDGYTF. The DNA read from the CDR3 is TGCAGTGCTAGGAAGGACAGGGATGGC.

This clone was seen repeatedly, ten times or more. The read ends 3 residues shy of where the CDR3 ends; the end is completed using the germline J gene. V and J are TRBV6-2 or TRBV6-3 and TRBJ2-3; 7 bases are shared with TRBD1. Trimming cost V 4 bases and J 2 bases; bases outside gene matches: 6. Germline CDR1 MNHEY, CDR2 SVGEGT. This CDR3 contains 15 residues. CDR3 residues: CASSSGDRYTDTQYF. The sequenced CDR3 bases are TGTGCCAGCAGTTCCGGGGACAGATACACAGATACG.

Many counts were recorded for this clone. The CDR3 end falls 3 residues outside the read, so it is completed with the germline J gene. This chain links TRBV28 with TRBJ2-3; 7 nucleotides line up with TRBD2. The CDR3 runs 15 residues. CDR1 is MDHEN, CDR2 SYDVKM, per germline. Trimming removed 5 bases from V and 0 bases from J; junction bases left unmatched: 5. CDR3 amino acids: CASSASGASTDTQYF. CDR3 DNA (partial): TGTGCCAGCAGTGCCAGCGGGGCTAGCACAGATACG. Drawing the rest from reference TRBV28 and TRBJ2-3, the complete variable domain is DVKVTQSSRYLVKRTGEKVFLECVQDMDHENMFWYRQDPGLGLRLIYFSYDVKMKEKGDIPEGYSVSREKKERFSLILESASTNQTSMYLCASSASGASTDTQYFGPGTRLTVL.

In this sample, this clone turned up many times. With the read ending 3 residues before the CDR3 end, the germline J gene is used to fill in that end. The chain recombines TRBV19 with TRBJ2-3; 7 bases agree with TRBD2. Germline V gene sequence: CDR1 LNHDA, CDR2 SQIVND (reference sequence). Trimming took 9 bases from V and 0 from J; bases not matched to a gene: 9. CDR3 length: 15 amino acids. The CDR3 protein is CASRLASGSTDTQYF. The covered CDR3 bases are TGTGCCAGCCGACTAGCTTCAGGCAGCACAGATACG.

About this clone: The read terminates 3 residues ahead of where the CDR3 ends, so the germline J gene completes it. The chain employs TRBV19 and TRBJ2-7; D may be TRBD2 (6 bases). The CDR3 is 14 amino acids. The germline gives CDR1 LNHDA, CDR2 SQIVND (reference sequence). Trimming shortened V by 4 bases and J by 2 bases, and 12 bases separated the two germline ends. The CDR3 is CASSTLAKTYEQYF. The CDR3 DNA, read in part, is TGTGCCAGTAGTACGCTAGCGAAGACCTACGAG.